This entry describes one T cell receptor (beta chain). Its antigen remains unknown. The sample comes from a study of cytomegalovirus exposure and HLA in healthy donors. Study-wide results and caveats: Within a later analysis, the majority of CMV-associated TCR beta chains appeared HLA-restricted. For TCR beta chains, V- and J-gene trimming was later linked to a missense DCLRE1C variant.

13 Jbeta primers and 60 Vbeta primers were used for the PCR. Clones were sequenced by immunoSEQ multiplex PCR, and TCRdb holds only the in-frame ones, with some missing. The sample lists fewer than 200,000 clones, 68% occurring once. Trimming removed 4 bases at V and 6 bases at J, with 13 bases between. The germline CDR1 and CDR2 sequences are SGHNT and YYREEE (reference sequence). CDR3 length: 13 amino acids. This sequence was found in a woman younger than 35 in good health and CMV-seropositive. Specimen: PBMCs. The rearrangement joins TRBV5-4 to TRBJ1-2, with D possibly TRBD1 on 5 matching bases. CDR3 in DNA: TGTGCCAGCAGCCCAGGCTGGGGCAATGGCTACACCTTC. It codes for CASSPGWGNGYTF.